This entry features one T cell receptor (beta chain) sequence. What it binds is not known. CD45RO+ cells and CCR7-negative CD45RA+ TemRA cells were combined as CD8 memory. Sequenced by immunoSEQ multiplex PCR; TCRdb stores in-frame clones only, minus some. The sample holds approximately 100,000 clones, 68% seen once. The data stem from a study of shared clonotypes between healthy human individuals. Whole-study context: Donors consisted of two women and three men between 18 and 49. Findings and caveats of the study: Some clonotypes were shared by all four sorted-subset donors, while others were not shared. The non-shared ones had lower generation probabilities than the shared ones. Naive CD4 clonotypes overlapped across a handful of donors at about 5.2%.

Germline V gene sequence: CDR1 SGHAT, CDR2 FQNNGV. Trimming took off 0 bases at V and 1 base at J, with 6 bases between the two ends. This CDR3 spans 14 amino acids. This clonotype was sampled from a woman younger than 45 in good health. The chain joins TRBV11-2 to TRBJ1-1; D is ambiguous. Sequencing was carried out using memory CD8+ T cells sorted from blood. Subset: CD45RO+ cells pooled with CCR7-negative TemRA cells. The CDR3 nucleotides read TGTGCCAGCAGCTTAGATCCGGGGAACACTGAAGCTTTCTTT. Translation gives CASSLDPGNTEAFF.